The clone carrying this T cell receptor beta chain has just a few counts. Its antigen is still unknown. This sample stems from a study of vaccination effects on CD4 cells after COVID-19. General study points: Late in the post-vaccination period, infection-induced and vaccine-induced clones underwent marked clonal contraction.

TCRdb's table, derived via immunoSEQ multiplex PCR, lists solely in-frame clones and lacks some. The table lists 20,000 to 25,000 clones, 69% of them singletons, with approximately 8% in the top ten. The CDR3 has 13 amino acids. In germline, CDR1 is SGHRS, CDR2 YFSETQ. Trimming took 1 base from V and 3 from J, leaving 5 bases between them. Antigen-specific CD4+ T cells were first expanded with viral peptide pools by the ViraFEST assay and only then sequenced. When nine to ten days of culture had elapsed, CD4+ T cells were isolated. The participants, recipients of two vaccine doses, got either BNT162b2 or mRNA-1273. According to the study, vaccine recipients showed no prior SARS-CoV-2 infection and negative nucleocapsid antibodies.

The sample here was CD4+ T cells from PBMCs cultured with SARS-CoV-2 spike peptides, taken after COVID-19 vaccination. V usage is TRBV5-1 and J usage is TRBJ2-1; no reliable D call. The source is a human donor who received a COVID-19 vaccine. In nucleotides, the CDR3 is TGCGCCAGCAGCTTGACAGACTACAATGAGCAGTTCTTC. It specifies CASSLTDYNEQFF.